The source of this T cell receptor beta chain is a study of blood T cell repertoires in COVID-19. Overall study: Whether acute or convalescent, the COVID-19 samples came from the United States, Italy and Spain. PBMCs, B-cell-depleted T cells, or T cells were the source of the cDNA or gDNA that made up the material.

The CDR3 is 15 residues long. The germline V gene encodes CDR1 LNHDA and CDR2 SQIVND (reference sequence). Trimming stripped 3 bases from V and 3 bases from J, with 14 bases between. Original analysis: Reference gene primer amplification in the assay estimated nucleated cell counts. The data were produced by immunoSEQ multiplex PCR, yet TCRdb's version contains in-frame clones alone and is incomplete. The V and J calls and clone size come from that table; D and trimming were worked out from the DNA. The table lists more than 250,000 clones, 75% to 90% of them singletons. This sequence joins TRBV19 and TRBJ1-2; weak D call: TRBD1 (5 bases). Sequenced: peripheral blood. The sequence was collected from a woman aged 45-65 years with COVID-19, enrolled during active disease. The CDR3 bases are TGTGCCAGTAGTATGGGGCCCCAGGTTCACTATGGCTACACCTTC. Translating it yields CASSMGPQVHYGYTF. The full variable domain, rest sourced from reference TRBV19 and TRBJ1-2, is DGGITQSPKYLFRKEGQNVTLSCEQNLNHDAMYWYRQDPGQGLRLIYYSQIVNDFQKGDIAEGYSVSREKKESFPLTVTSAQKNPTAFYLCASSMGPQVHYGYTFGSGTRLTVV.